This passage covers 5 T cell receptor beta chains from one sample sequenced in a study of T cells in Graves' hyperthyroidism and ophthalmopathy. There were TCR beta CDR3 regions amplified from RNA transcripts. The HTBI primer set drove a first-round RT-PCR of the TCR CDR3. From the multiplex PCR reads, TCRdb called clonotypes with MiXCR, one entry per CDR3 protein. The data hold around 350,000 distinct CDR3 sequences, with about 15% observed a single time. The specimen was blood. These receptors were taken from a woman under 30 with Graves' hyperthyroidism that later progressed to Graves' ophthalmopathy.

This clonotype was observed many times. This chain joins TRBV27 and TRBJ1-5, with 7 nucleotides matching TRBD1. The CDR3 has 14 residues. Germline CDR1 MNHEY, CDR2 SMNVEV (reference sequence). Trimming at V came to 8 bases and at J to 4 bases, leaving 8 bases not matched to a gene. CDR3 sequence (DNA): TGTGCCAGCGGCCGGGACAGAGGGAATCAGCCCCAGCATTTT. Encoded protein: CASGRDRGNQPQHF.

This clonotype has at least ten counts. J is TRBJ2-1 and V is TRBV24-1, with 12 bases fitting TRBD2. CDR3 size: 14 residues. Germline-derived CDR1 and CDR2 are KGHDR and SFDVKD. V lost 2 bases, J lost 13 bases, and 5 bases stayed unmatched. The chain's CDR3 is CATSDWTSGNLQFF. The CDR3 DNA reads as TGTGCCACCAGTGATTGGACTAGCGGGAATCTCCAGTTCTTC.

The CDR3 protein is CSASGTSGMDEQYF. The DNA for the CDR3 is TGCAGTGCATCGGGGACTAGCGGGATGGACGAGCAGTACTTC. This chain joins TRBV20-1 and TRBJ2-7; 13 bases align to TRBD2. This CDR3 region has 14 residues. Germline CDR1 is DFQATT and CDR2 is SNEGSKA (reference sequence). V shed 6 bases and J 5 bases; nucleotides not matched to a gene: 7.

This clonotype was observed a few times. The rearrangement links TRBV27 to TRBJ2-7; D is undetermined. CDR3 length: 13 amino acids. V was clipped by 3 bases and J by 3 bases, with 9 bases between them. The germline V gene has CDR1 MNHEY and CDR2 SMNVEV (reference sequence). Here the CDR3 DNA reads TGTGCCAGCAGTTTTTCCGGAGACTACGAGCAGTACTTC. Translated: CASSFSGDYEQYF.

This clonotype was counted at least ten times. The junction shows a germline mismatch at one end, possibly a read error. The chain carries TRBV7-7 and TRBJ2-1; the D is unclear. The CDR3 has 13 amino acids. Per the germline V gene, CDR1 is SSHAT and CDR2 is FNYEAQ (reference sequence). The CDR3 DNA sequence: TGTGCTAGCAGCTTAGAGGTAGTTGGTGAGCAGTTCTTC. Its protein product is CASSLEVVGEQFF. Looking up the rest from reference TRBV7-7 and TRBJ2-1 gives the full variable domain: GAGVSQSPRYKVTKRGQDVTLRCDPISSHATLYWYQQALGQGPEFLTYFNYEAQPDKSGLPSDRFSAERPEGSISTLTIQRTEQRDSAMYRCASSLEVVGEQFFGPGTRLTVL.